What follows describes a single T cell receptor beta chain. The sample is drawn from a study of T cell repertoires in cytomegalovirus infection. Each CDR3 protein gets one entry after TCRdb re-called the reads with MiXCR. The table shows about 600,000 distinct CDR3 sequences, with approximately 25% occurring only once. Per germline, CDR1 LNHDA and CDR2 SQIVND (reference sequence). CDR3 length equals 13 residues. V was cut by 3 bases and J by 7 bases, with 10 bases left in between. The clonotype originates from a human donor in good health (CMV status not recorded). Some clones in this sample may be carry-over from other donors' samples. Material for sequencing was CD8+ T cells from PBMCs. J is TRBJ2-1 and V is TRBV19; TRBD2 might be the D (6 bases). The CDR3 DNA follows: TGTGCCAGTAGTATCGGAGGGGAGAATGAGCAGTTCTTC. Protein sequence: CASSIGGENEQFF.